This T cell receptor beta chain derives from a study of blood T cell repertoires in COVID-19 (dated by TCRdb to between 2020 and 2021). About the study as a whole: ImmuneRACE Cohort 3 recovered participants were defined by two consecutive negative NP/OP PCR tests, healthcare professional clearance, or symptom resolution. Samples covering the acute and convalescent phases of COVID-19 were provided by collaborators in the United States, Italy and Spain. The prospective study material was composed of cDNA or gDNA derived from T cells, B-cell-depleted T cells, or PBMCs. Deeply sampled blood TCRbeta repertoires from subjects exposed to, actively infected with, or recovered from COVID-19 were included in the dataset. A freely available public database, intended as a resource for researchers studying the immune response to SARS-CoV-2, is where the repertoires were released. Samples came from the ongoing ImmuneRACE study (first 160 participants) plus 1,254 subjects from 6 global collaborators. Nearly every sample came with metadata listing a de-identified subject ID, COVID-19 status, age in years and sex. Where HLA class I and class II types were available, the types were taken from metadata supplied by the sample provider, not from assay-based typing. Summary of the overall study and its limitations: Clinical and demographic metadata were provided uncurated, with the amount varying by source and participant.

TCRbeta CDR3 regions were amplified from genomic DNA using the immunoSEQ Assay, a bias-controlled multiplex PCR. The authors processed their data as follows. Within the assay, amplification of reference gene primers was used to estimate how many nucleated cells each sample contained. To quantify the absolute abundance of each unique TCRbeta CDR3 rearrangement, sequence reads were collapsed and filtered. For each sample, productive Simpson clonality was calculated as the square root of Simpson's diversity index over productive rearrangements. Entries here come from immuneACCESS through TCRdb and include only in-frame sequences with V and J called. Some clones fail to appear in such tables; in the studies checked, an unresolved V gene covers under half of the shortfall, and the cause of the remainder is unknown. V, J and clone size reflect that table, while D and trimming were determined from the DNA. This sample has under 300,000 clones in its table, and around 89% of those were observed once. Approximately 2% of the sample rests with the top ten.

Enrolling through a virtual design, the prospective study's participants ranged in age from roughly 18 to 90 years and lived across 24 United States geographic areas. To assign participants to cohorts, the prospective study relied on clinical history that participants themselves reported in a screening survey and a study questionnaire. In the prospective study, whole blood, serum and a nasopharyngeal or oropharyngeal swab were collected from each participant by mobile phlebotomists. Over a roughly two-month period, participants in the prospective study had the option of providing additional blood draws and questionnaires. Before DNA extraction, blood samples from the prospective study were shipped at room temperature or frozen. V loses 0 bases at its end and J loses 0 bases; junction bases beyond the gene matches: 5. CDR1 SGHRS and CDR2 YFSETQ were looked up in the germline V gene. The CDR3 sequence holds 18 residues, the cysteine and phenylalanine included. This entry keeps only the CDR3 DNA: 54 bases, framed from base 1.

As for this clone: No antigen is known for it. There are no base qualities to consult, and no much larger clone falls within one base.

The V and J segments used are TRBV5-1 and TRBJ1-3; 11 bases in the middle match TRBD1. This TCR was sampled from a woman in her sixties in a cohort exposed to, infected with or recovered from COVID-19 (not recorded which). The source material was PBMCs or T cells enriched from blood (not recorded which). The DNA sequence is given as TGCGCCAGCAGCTTGGAGGGGACAGGGGGAATCTCTGGAAACACCATATATTTT. It is translated as CASSLEGTGGISGNTIYF.